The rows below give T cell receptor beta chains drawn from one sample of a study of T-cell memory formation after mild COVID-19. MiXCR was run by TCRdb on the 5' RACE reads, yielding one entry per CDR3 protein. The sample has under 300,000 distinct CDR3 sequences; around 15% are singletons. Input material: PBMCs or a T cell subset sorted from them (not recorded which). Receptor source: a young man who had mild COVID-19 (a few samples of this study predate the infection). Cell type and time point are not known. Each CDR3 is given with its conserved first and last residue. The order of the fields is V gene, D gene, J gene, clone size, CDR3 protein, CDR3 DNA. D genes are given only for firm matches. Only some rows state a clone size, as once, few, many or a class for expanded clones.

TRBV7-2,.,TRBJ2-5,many,CASSQEPRGGRKTQYF,TGTGCCAGCAGCCAAGAGCCCAGGGGTGGGAGAAAGACCCAGTACTTC
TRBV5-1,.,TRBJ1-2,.,CASSLWPFWEPTNYGYTF,TGCGCCAGCAGCTTATGGCCGTTCTGGGAGCCGACAAACTATGGCTACACCTTC
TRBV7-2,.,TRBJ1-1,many,CASSLGTGYEAFF,TGTGCCAGCAGCTTAGGTACAGGGTATGAAGCTTTCTTT
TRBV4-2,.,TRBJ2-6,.,CASSQVLGGASSNVLTF,TGTGCCAGCAGCCAAGTTCTGGGGGGCGCCTCATCCAACGTCCTGACTTTC
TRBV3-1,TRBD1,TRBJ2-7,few,CASSKAGTGIYEQYF,TGTGCCAGCAGCAAGGCCGGGACAGGAATCTACGAGCAGTACTTC
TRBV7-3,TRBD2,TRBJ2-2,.,CASGPAGGKTGELFF,TGTGCCAGCGGACCAGCGGGGGGGAAGACCGGGGAGCTGTTTTTT
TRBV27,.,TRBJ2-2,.,CASRGETNTGELFF,TGTGCCAGCAGGGGAGAGACGAACACCGGGGAGCTGTTTTTT
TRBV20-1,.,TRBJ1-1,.,CSAGPGPLNTEAFF,TGCAGTGCGGGACCGGGACCGCTGAACACTGAAGCTTTCTTT
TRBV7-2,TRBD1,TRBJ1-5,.,CASSSGQASNQPQHF,TGTGCCAGCAGCTCGGGACAGGCTAGCAATCAGCCCCAGCATTTT
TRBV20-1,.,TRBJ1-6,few,CSARSQGVGSPLHF,TGCAGTGCTAGATCCCAGGGCGTCGGCTCACCCCTCCACTTT
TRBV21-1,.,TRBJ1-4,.,CASSKEDRPLNEKLFF,TGTGCCAGCAGCAAAGAGGATCGGCCGCTGAATGAAAAACTGTTTTTT
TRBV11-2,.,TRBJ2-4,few,CASSFVRLNIQYF,TGTGCCAGCAGCTTTGTCAGATTAAACATTCAGTACTTC
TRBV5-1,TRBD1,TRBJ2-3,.,CASSIGQGPDTQYF,TGCGCCAGCAGCATAGGACAGGGCCCAGATACGCAGTATTTT
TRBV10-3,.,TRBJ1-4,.,CAISEQGDEKLFF,TGTGCCATCAGTGAACAGGGCGATGAAAAACTGTTTTTT
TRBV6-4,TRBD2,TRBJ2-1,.,CASSDSLAGGHEQFF,TGTGCCAGCAGTGACTCACTAGCGGGGGGGCATGAGCAGTTCTTC
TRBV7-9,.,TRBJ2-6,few,CASSLSRGLSGANVLTF,TGTGCCAGCAGCTTAAGCAGGGGACTCTCTGGGGCCAACGTCCTGACTTTC